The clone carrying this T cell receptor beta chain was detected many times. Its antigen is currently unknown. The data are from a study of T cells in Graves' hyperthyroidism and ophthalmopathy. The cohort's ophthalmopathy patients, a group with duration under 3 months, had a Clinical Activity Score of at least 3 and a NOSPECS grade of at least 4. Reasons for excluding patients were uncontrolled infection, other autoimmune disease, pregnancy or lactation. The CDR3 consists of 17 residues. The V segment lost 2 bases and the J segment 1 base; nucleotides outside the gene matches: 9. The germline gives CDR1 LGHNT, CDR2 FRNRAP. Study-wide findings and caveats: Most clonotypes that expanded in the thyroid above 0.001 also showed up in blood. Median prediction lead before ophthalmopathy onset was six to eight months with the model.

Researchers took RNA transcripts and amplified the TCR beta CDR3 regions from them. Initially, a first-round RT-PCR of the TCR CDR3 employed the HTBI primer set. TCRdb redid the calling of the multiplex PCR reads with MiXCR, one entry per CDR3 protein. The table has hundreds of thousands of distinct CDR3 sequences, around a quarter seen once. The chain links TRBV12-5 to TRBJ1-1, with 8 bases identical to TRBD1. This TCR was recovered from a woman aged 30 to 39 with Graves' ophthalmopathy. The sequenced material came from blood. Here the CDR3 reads CASGLTQDRVTNTEAFF. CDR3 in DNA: TGTGCTAGTGGTTTGACCCAGGACAGGGTGACGAACACTGAAGCTTTCTTT.